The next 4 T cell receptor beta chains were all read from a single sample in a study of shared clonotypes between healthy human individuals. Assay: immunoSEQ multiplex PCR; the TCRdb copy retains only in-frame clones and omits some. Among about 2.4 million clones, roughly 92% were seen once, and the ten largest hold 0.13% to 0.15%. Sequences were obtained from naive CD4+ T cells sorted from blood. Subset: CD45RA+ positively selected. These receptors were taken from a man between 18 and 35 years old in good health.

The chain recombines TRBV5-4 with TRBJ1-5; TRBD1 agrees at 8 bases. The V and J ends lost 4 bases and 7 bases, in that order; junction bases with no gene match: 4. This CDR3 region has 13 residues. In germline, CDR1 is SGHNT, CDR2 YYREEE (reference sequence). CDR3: CASSVGQGQPQHF. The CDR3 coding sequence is TGTGCCAGCAGCGTTGGACAGGGCCAGCCCCAGCATTTT.

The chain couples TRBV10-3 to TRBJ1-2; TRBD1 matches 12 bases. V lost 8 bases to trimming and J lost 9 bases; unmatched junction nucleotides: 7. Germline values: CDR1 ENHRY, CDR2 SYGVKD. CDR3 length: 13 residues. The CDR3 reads CAIPRGTGGSYTF. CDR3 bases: TGTGCCATCCCCAGGGGGACAGGGGGCAGCTACACCTTC.

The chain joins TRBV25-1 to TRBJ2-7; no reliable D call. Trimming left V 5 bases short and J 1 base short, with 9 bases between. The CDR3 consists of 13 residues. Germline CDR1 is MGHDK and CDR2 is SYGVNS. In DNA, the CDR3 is TGTGCCAGCAGTAACCAGCCTTCCTACGAGCAGTACTTC. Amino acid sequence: CASSNQPSYEQYF.

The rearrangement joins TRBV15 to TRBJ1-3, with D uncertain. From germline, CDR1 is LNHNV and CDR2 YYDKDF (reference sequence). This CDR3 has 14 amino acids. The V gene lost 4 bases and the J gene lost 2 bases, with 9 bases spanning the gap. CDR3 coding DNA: TGTGCCACCAGCACCCCGCGGACTGGAAACACCATATATTTT. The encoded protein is CATSTPRTGNTIYF.